This TCR beta chain was observed in a study of early T cells in non-severe SARS-CoV-2 infection. Study-wide findings and caveats: Matches to VDJdb favored anti-spike CD8 responses and missed private and CD4 specificities.

TCRdb called the 5' RACE reads again in MiXCR, with one record for every CDR3 protein. The repertoire holds tens of thousands of distinct CDR3 sequences, with approximately 10% as singletons. This clonotype was seen only a few times. Its antigen is currently unknown. Per germline, CDR1 SGHTA and CDR2 FQGNSA. The V and J ends lost 6 bases and 4 bases respectively, with 11 bases between them. This CDR3 comprises 13 residues. V is TRBV7-2 and J is TRBJ2-3; D may be TRBD1 (5 bases). The TCR sequence derives from an adult who was a healthcare worker with PCR-confirmed SARS-CoV-2 infection or an uninfected control (not recorded which). Sequences were obtained from whole blood. In nucleotides, the CDR3 is TGTGCCAGCAGGAACTGGGGCGCAGATACGCAGTATTTT. Amino acids: CASRNWGADTQYF.